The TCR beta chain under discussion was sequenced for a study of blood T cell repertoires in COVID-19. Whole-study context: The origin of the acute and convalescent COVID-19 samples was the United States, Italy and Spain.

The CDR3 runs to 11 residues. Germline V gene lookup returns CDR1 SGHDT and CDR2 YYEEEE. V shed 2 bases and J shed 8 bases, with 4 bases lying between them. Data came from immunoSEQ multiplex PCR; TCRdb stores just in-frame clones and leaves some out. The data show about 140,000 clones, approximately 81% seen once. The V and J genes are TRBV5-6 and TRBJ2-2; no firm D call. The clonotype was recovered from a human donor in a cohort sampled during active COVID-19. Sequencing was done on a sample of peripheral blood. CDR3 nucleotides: TGTGCCAGCAGCTTCCGGGGGGAGCTGTTTTTT. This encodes CASSFRGELFF.